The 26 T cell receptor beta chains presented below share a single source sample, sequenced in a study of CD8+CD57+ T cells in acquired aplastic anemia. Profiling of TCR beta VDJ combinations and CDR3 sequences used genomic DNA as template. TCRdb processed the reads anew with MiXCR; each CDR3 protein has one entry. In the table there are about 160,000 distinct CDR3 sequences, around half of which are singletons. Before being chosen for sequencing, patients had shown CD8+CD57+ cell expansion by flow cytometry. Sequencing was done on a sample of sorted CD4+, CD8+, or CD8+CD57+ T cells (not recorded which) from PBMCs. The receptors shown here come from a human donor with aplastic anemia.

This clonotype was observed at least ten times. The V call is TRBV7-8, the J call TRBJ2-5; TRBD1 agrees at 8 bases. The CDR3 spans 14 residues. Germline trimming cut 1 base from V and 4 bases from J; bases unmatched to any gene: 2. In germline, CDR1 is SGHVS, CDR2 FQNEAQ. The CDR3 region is CASSLGTGRETQYF. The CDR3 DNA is TGTGCCAGCAGCTTAGGGACAGGGCGAGAGACCCAGTACTTC.

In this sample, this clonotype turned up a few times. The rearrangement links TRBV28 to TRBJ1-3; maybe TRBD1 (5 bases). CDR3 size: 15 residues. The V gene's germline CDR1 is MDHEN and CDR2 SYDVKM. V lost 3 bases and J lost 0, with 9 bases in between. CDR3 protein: CASSLAGLSGNTIYF. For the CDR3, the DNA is TGTGCCAGCAGTTTGGCAGGGCTCTCTGGAAACACCATATATTTT.

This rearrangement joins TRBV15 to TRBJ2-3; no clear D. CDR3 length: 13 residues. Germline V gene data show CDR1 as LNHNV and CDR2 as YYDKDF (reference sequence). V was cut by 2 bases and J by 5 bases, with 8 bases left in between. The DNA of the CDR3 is TGTGCCACCAGCAGAATGGCGTTAGATACGCAGTATTTT. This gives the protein CATSRMALDTQYF.

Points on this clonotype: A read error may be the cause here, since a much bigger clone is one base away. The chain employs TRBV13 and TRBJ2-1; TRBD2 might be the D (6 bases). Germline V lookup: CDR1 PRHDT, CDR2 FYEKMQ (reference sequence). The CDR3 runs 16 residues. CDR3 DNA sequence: TGTGCCAGCAGCTTAGATGGGCTAGCGCCCTACAGTGAGCAGTTCTTC. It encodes CASSLDGLAPYSEQFF.

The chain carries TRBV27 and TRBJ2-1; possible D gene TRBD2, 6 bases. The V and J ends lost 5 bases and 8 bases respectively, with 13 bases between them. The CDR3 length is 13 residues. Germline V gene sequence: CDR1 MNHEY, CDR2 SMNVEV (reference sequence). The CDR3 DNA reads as TGTGCCAGCAGTACACTAGCCAATGATGAGCAGTTCTTC. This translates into CASSTLANDEQFF.

The CDR3 loop reads CSARGRKDYEQYF. The CDR3 nucleotides are TGCAGTGCTCGGGGGCGGAAGGATTACGAGCAGTACTTC. This sequence joins TRBV20-1 and TRBJ2-7; D tentatively fits TRBD1 or TRBD2 (6 bases each). Trimming took off 5 bases at V and 4 bases at J, with 15 bases between the two ends. The CDR3 length is 13 residues. CDR1 and CDR2 (germline): DFQATT, SNEGSKA (reference sequence).

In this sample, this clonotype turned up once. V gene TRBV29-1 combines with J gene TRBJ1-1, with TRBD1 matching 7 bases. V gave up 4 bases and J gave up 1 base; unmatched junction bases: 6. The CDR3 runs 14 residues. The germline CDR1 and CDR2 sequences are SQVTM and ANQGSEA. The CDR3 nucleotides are TGCAGCGTTGCCCCGGCAGGGGGGAACACTGAAGCTTTCTTT. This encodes CSVAPAGGNTEAFF.

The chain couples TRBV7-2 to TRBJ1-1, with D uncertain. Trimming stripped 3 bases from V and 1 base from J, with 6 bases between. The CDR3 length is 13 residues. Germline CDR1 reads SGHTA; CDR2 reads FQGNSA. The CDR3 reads CASSFDANTEAFF. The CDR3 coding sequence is TGTGCCAGCAGCTTCGATGCGAACACTGAAGCTTTCTTT.

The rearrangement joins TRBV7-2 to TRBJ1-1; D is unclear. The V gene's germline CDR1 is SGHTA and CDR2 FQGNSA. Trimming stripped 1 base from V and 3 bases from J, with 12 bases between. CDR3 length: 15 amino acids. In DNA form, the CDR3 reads TGTGCCAGCAGCTTAGTGTCTCGGTTCGACACTGAAGCTTTCTTT. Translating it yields CASSLVSRFDTEAFF.

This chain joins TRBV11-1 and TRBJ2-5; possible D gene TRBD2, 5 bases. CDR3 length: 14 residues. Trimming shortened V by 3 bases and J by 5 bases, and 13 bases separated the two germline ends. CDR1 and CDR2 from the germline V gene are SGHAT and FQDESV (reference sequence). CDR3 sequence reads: CASSFSGSGETQYF. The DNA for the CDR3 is TGTGCCAGCAGCTTCAGTGGGAGTGGGGAGACCCAGTACTTC. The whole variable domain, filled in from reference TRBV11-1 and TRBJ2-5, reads EAEVAQSPRYKITEKSQAVAFWCDPISGHATLYWYRQILGQGPELLVQFQDESVVDDSQLPKDRFSAERLKGVDSTLKIQPAELGDSAMYLCASSFSGSGETQYFGPGTRLLVL.

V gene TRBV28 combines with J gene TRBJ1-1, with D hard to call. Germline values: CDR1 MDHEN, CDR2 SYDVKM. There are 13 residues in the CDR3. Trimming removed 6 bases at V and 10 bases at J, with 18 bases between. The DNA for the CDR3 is TGTGCCAGCAGAAGTTTGTTAGCCGCTGGAGCTTTCTTT. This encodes CASRSLLAAGAFF.

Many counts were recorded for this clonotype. CDR3 residues: CATSDPGTSGSDEQFF. The CDR3 DNA reads TGTGCCACCAGTGACCCCGGGACTAGCGGGAGCGATGAGCAGTTCTTC. This chain joins TRBV24-1 and TRBJ2-1, with 14 nucleotides matching TRBD2. The CDR3 covers 16 residues. With 4 bases clipped from V and 8 bases from J, the junction kept 6 bases outside the gene matches. Per germline, CDR1 KGHDR and CDR2 SFDVKD.

The CDR3 bases are TGTGCCAGCACTAGCGGGAGGGCAGATACGCAGTATTTT. This encodes CASTSGRADTQYF. V is TRBV2 and J is TRBJ2-3, with 12 bases fitting TRBD2. V shed 7 bases, J shed 4 bases, and the junction held 0 bases outside the gene matches. Germline-derived CDR1 and CDR2 are SNHLY and FYNNEI. The CDR3 is 13 amino acids.

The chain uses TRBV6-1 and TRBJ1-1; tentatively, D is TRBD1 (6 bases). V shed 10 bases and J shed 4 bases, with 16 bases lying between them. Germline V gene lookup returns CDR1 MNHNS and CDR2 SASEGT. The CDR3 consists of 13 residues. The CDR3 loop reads CAISTGSPTEAFF. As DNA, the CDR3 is TGTGCCATCAGCACAGGGTCCCCCACTGAAGCTTTCTTT.

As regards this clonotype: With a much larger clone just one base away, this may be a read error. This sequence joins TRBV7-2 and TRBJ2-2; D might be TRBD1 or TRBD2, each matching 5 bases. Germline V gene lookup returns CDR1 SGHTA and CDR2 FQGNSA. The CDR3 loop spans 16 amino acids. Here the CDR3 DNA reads TGTGCCAGCGGCTTCGACCGGGGCGCGAACACCGGGGAGCTGTTTTTT. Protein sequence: CASGFDRGANTGELFF.

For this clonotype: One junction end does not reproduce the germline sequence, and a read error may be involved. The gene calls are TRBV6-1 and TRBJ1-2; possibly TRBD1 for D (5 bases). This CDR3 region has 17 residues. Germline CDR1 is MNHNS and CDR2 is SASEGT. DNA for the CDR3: TGTGCCAGCAGTGAAGCGTCCAGCGGGGCCCTTCATGAGCGTCTGATCTTC. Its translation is CASSEASSGALHERLIF.

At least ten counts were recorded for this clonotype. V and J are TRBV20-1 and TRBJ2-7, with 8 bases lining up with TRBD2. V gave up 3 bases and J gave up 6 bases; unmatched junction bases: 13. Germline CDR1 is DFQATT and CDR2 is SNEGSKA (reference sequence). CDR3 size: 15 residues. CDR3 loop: CSASNVGSGSGEQYF. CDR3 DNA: TGCAGTGCTAGTAACGTTGGCAGCGGGAGTGGCGAGCAGTACTTC.

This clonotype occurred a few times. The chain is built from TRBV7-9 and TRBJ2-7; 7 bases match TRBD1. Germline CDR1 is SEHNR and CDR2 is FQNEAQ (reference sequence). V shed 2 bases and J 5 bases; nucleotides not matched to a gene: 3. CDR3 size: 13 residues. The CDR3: CASSLPGTDEQYF. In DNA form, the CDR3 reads TGTGCCAGCAGCTTACCCGGGACAGACGAGCAGTACTTC.

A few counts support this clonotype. The CDR3 here is CATPGGGLNTEAFF. The CDR3 coding sequence is TGTGCCACCCCCGGGGGCGGGCTGAACACTGAAGCTTTCTTT. This sequence joins TRBV2 and TRBJ1-1, with D possibly TRBD1 on 6 matching bases. CDR3 size: 14 residues. Germline V gene sequence: CDR1 SNHLY, CDR2 FYNNEI. Trimming pared 10 bases from V and 0 bases from J, leaving 15 bases between.

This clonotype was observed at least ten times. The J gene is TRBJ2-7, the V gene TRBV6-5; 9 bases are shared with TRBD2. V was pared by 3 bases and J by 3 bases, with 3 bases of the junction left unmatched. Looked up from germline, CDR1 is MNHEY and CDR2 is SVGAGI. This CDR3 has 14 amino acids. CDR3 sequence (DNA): TGTGCCAGCAGTTATACAGCGGGAGGCTACGAGCAGTACTTC. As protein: CASSYTAGGYEQYF.

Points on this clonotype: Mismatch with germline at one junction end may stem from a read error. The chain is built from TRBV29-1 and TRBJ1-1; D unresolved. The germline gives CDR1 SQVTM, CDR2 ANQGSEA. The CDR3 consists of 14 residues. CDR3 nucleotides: TGCAGCGTTGCTAGACTGGACGCCGACACTGAAGCCTTCTTT. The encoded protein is CSVARLDADTEAFF.

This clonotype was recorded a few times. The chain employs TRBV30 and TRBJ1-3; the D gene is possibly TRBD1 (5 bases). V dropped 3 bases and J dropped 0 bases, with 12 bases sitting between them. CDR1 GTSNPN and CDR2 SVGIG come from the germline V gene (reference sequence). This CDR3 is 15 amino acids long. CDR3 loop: CAWRAGSRSGNTIYF. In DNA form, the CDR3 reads TGTGCCTGGAGGGCAGGGTCCCGCTCTGGAAACACCATATATTTT.

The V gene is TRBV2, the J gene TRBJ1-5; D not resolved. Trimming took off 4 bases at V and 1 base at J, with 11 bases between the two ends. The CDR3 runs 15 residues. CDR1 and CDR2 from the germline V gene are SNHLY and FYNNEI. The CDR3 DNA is TGTGCCAGCAGTGTTGAGGGAACGAGCAATCAGCCCCAGCATTTT. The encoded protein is CASSVEGTSNQPQHF.

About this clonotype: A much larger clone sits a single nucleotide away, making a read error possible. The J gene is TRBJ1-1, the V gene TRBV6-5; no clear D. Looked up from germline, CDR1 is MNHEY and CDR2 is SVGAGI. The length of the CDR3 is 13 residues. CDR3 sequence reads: CASSYSQYTGAFF. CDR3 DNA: TGTGCCAGCAGTTACAGTCAGTACACTGGAGCTTTCTTT.

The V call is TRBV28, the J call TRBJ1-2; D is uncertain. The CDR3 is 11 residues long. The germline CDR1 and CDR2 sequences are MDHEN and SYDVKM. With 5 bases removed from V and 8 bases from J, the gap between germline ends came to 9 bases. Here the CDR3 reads CASSGIRGYTF. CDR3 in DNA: TGTGCCAGCAGTGGAATTAGGGGCTACACCTTC.

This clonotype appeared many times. The CDR3 sequence is CSARDDRAGDTQYF. The CDR3 coding sequence is TGCAGTGCTAGAGACGACAGGGCCGGAGATACGCAGTATTTT. The J gene is TRBJ2-3, the V gene TRBV20-1, with 7 bases matching TRBD1. Germline CDR1 is DFQATT and CDR2 is SNEGSKA (reference sequence). V dropped 0 bases and J dropped 5; count of bases not matched to a gene: 5. The CDR3 has 14 residues.